Listed below are T cell receptor beta chains from one sample, sequenced in a study of shared clonotypes between healthy human individuals. Assay: immunoSEQ multiplex PCR; the TCRdb copy retains only in-frame clones and omits some. The sample holds over 2 million clones, 90% to 95% seen once. The sequenced sample was naive CD4+ T cells sorted from blood. These receptors originate from a man younger than 35 in good health. Each CDR3 is given with its conserved first and last residue. A D gene is named only where the DNA matches it firmly. Some rows mark clone size as missing; the rest say once, few, many or name a class of expanded clone.

d_call: .
clone_size: .
j_call: TRBJ2-1
v_call: TRBV9
cdr3_nt: TGTGCCAGCAGCGACCTGGAGGGATCTTCCTACAATGAGCAGTTCTTC
cdr3_aa: CASSDLEGSSYNEQFF

d_call: .
clone_size: .
j_call: TRBJ2-3
v_call: TRBV9
cdr3_nt: TGTGCCAGCAGCGTAGGGTCTGCGATGGGCACAGATACGCAGTATTTT
cdr3_aa: CASSVGSAMGTDTQYF

d_call: .
clone_size: .
j_call: TRBJ1-5
v_call: TRBV6-1
cdr3_nt: TGTGCCAGCAGTGAAGGGGCCAATCAGCCCCAGCATTTT
cdr3_aa: CASSEGANQPQHF

d_call: .
clone_size: .
j_call: TRBJ2-3
v_call: TRBV19
cdr3_nt: TGTGCCACCCGGGGGCTACTCAGAGGTACGCAGTATTTT
cdr3_aa: CATRGLLRGTQYF

d_call: TRBD1
clone_size: once
j_call: TRBJ2-1
v_call: TRBV5-1
cdr3_nt: TGCGCCAGCAAACAGGGGTCGCCCTCCTACAATGAGCAGTTCTTC
cdr3_aa: CASKQGSPSYNEQFF

d_call: TRBD1
clone_size: .
j_call: TRBJ2-3
v_call: TRBV2
cdr3_nt: TGTGCCAGCAGTCCTCGGACAGGGACAGATACGCAGTATTTT
cdr3_aa: CASSPRTGTDTQYF

d_call: TRBD1
clone_size: .
j_call: TRBJ1-1
v_call: TRBV18
cdr3_nt: TGTGCCAGCTCATACGGACAGGATAACACTGAAGCTTTCTTT
cdr3_aa: CASSYGQDNTEAFF

d_call: .
clone_size: once
j_call: TRBJ2-5
v_call: TRBV7-9
cdr3_nt: TGTGCCAGCAGCTTAATGGGGGCGATTAAGGGGGAGACCCAGTACTTC
cdr3_aa: CASSLMGAIKGETQYF

d_call: .
clone_size: .
j_call: TRBJ2-7
v_call: TRBV5-5
cdr3_nt: TGTGCCAGCAGCTTTAACAGCTATCCGCCCTACGAGCAGTACTTC
cdr3_aa: CASSFNSYPPYEQYF

d_call: TRBD1
clone_size: .
j_call: TRBJ2-3
v_call: TRBV2
cdr3_nt: TGTGCCAGCAAGGTGACAGGGGGCACAGATACGCAGTATTTT
cdr3_aa: CASKVTGGTDTQYF

d_call: TRBD1
clone_size: .
j_call: TRBJ1-3
v_call: TRBV30
cdr3_nt: TGTGCCTGGAGTGTCTCCCGCTTGACTTATACCGGGACAGCCGGCTCTGGAAACACCATATATTTT
cdr3_aa: CAWSVSRLTYTGTAGSGNTIYF

d_call: .
clone_size: .
j_call: TRBJ1-1
v_call: TRBV30
cdr3_nt: TGTGCCTGGAGTGTGGGGAGGTTGACTGAAGCTTTCTTT
cdr3_aa: CAWSVGRLTEAFF

d_call: TRBD1
clone_size: .
j_call: TRBJ2-7
v_call: TRBV28
cdr3_nt: TGTGCCAGCAGGACAGGGGGCTGGCAGTCCGAGCAGTACTTC
cdr3_aa: CASRTGGWQSEQYF

d_call: .
clone_size: .
j_call: TRBJ2-3
v_call: TRBV27
cdr3_nt: TGTGCCAGCAGTTTCCACACAACTACAGATACGCAGTATTTT
cdr3_aa: CASSFHTTTDTQYF

d_call: TRBD2
clone_size: .
j_call: TRBJ2-2
v_call: TRBV7-7
cdr3_nt: TGTGCTAGCAGCTTAGCGGGAGTTGGTACCGGGGAGCTGTTTTTT
cdr3_aa: CASSLAGVGTGELFF

d_call: .
clone_size: .
j_call: TRBJ1-5
v_call: TRBV5-6
cdr3_nt: TGTGCCAGCAGCTGGGACCGTAATCAGCCCCAGCATTTT
cdr3_aa: CASSWDRNQPQHF

d_call: TRBD1
clone_size: .
j_call: TRBJ2-7
v_call: TRBV27
cdr3_nt: TGTGCCAGCGGCCGCCGGGACAGCCCCTCCTACGAGCAGTACTTC
cdr3_aa: CASGRRDSPSYEQYF

d_call: .
clone_size: .
j_call: TRBJ2-3
v_call: TRBV4-3
cdr3_nt: TGCGCCAGCAGCCAAGAAAGCTCAACGGATACGCAGTATTTT
cdr3_aa: CASSQESSTDTQYF

d_call: .
clone_size: once
j_call: TRBJ2-5
v_call: TRBV5-1
cdr3_nt: TGCGCCAGCAGCACGCTGATCCCTAGCTTGGAGACCCAGTACTTC
cdr3_aa: CASSTLIPSLETQYF

d_call: .
clone_size: .
j_call: TRBJ2-5
v_call: TRBV4-3
cdr3_nt: TGCGCCAGCAGCCAGTCGTGGGCTCTCCGAGAGACCCAGTACTTC
cdr3_aa: CASSQSWALRETQYF

d_call: TRBD1
clone_size: .
j_call: TRBJ1-1
v_call: TRBV5-1
cdr3_nt: TGCGCCAGCAAATTCGGGACAGGGGTGAACACTGAAGCTTTCTTT
cdr3_aa: CASKFGTGVNTEAFF

d_call: .
clone_size: .
j_call: TRBJ1-6
v_call: TRBV9
cdr3_nt: TGTGCCAGCAGCGTAGGGATAGACAGGCCCTGGGGAAATTCACCCCTCCACTTT
cdr3_aa: CASSVGIDRPWGNSPLHF

d_call: TRBD1
clone_size: .
j_call: TRBJ1-2
v_call: TRBV5-4
cdr3_nt: TGTGCCAGCAGCGGGGGACAGGGAAACGATGGCTACACCTTC
cdr3_aa: CASSGGQGNDGYTF

d_call: .
clone_size: .
j_call: TRBJ2-3
v_call: TRBV2
cdr3_nt: TGTGCCAGCAGTGTGGAGGCCACAGATACGCAGTATTTT
cdr3_aa: CASSVEATDTQYF

d_call: TRBD1
clone_size: .
j_call: TRBJ1-4
v_call: TRBV14
cdr3_nt: TGTGCCAGCAGCCGAGGGGGCATTAATGAAAAACTGTTTTTT
cdr3_aa: CASSRGGINEKLFF

d_call: TRBD2
clone_size: .
j_call: TRBJ2-5
v_call: TRBV7-8
cdr3_nt: TGTGCCAGCAGCTCCCACCCGGGTAGCGGGAGATCAGAGACCCAGTACTTC
cdr3_aa: CASSSHPGSGRSETQYF

d_call: .
clone_size: .
j_call: TRBJ2-3
v_call: TRBV10-3
cdr3_nt: TGTGCCATCAGTGAGAGGAGGGAAGGGGGCACAGATACGCAGTATTTT
cdr3_aa: CAISERREGGTDTQYF

d_call: .
clone_size: .
j_call: TRBJ1-3
v_call: TRBV5-4
cdr3_nt: TGTGCCAGCAGCTTGAGCAGCTTTTCCTCTGGAAACACCATATATTTT
cdr3_aa: CASSLSSFSSGNTIYF

d_call: .
clone_size: .
j_call: TRBJ2-7
v_call: TRBV11-2
cdr3_nt: TGTGCCAGCAGCTTAGCTTACAGGGAAACCTACGAGCAGTACTTC
cdr3_aa: CASSLAYRETYEQYF

d_call: .
clone_size: .
j_call: TRBJ2-2
v_call: TRBV30
cdr3_nt: TGTGCCTGGAGTGTAATCGGGGTGTCCGGGGAGCTGTTTTTT
cdr3_aa: CAWSVIGVSGELFF

d_call: TRBD1
clone_size: .
j_call: TRBJ2-7
v_call: TRBV6-1
cdr3_nt: TGTGCCAGCAGGACCGGGACAGGGTCCCGCGAGCAGTACTTC
cdr3_aa: CASRTGTGSREQYF

d_call: .
clone_size: .
j_call: TRBJ2-7
v_call: TRBV5-1
cdr3_nt: TGCGCCAGCAGTTTAGACTACGAGCAGTACTTC
cdr3_aa: CASSLDYEQYF

d_call: .
clone_size: .
j_call: TRBJ2-1
v_call: TRBV9
cdr3_nt: TGTGCCAGCAGCGTGGCCTTAGGTGAGCAGTTCTTC
cdr3_aa: CASSVALGEQFF

d_call: TRBD2
clone_size: .
j_call: TRBJ2-3
v_call: TRBV5-1
cdr3_nt: TGCGCCAGCAGGCCTGGCGGGGGTAGTGTGGGAGATACGCAGTATTTT
cdr3_aa: CASRPGGGSVGDTQYF

d_call: .
clone_size: once
j_call: TRBJ1-4
v_call: TRBV6-5
cdr3_nt: TGTGCCAGCAGACCCCACGCAACTAATGAAAAACTGTTTTTT
cdr3_aa: CASRPHATNEKLFF

d_call: TRBD1
clone_size: once
j_call: TRBJ2-7
v_call: TRBV18
cdr3_nt: TGTGCCAGCTCACACGGACAGGCGAACTACGAGCAGTACTTC
cdr3_aa: CASSHGQANYEQYF

d_call: .
clone_size: .
j_call: TRBJ2-1
v_call: TRBV18
cdr3_nt: TGTGCCAGCTCTCCCGCCCCCTTCGGGGGAGAGGGGGAGCAGTTCTTC
cdr3_aa: CASSPAPFGGEGEQFF

d_call: TRBD2
clone_size: once
j_call: TRBJ2-1
v_call: TRBV6-1
cdr3_nt: TGTGCCAGCAGTGAAGAAGGACTAGCAGGGGAGCAGTTCTTC
cdr3_aa: CASSEEGLAGEQFF

d_call: .
clone_size: .
j_call: TRBJ1-6
v_call: TRBV7-8
cdr3_nt: TGTGCCAGCAGCTCATCGGGGGTTTCACCCCTCCACTTT
cdr3_aa: CASSSSGVSPLHF

d_call: .
clone_size: .
j_call: TRBJ1-6
v_call: TRBV7-9
cdr3_nt: TGTGCCAGCAGCTTAATGGATGGTAATTCACCCCTCCACTTT
cdr3_aa: CASSLMDGNSPLHF

d_call: .
clone_size: .
j_call: TRBJ1-2
v_call: TRBV4-3
cdr3_nt: TGCGCCAGCAGCCAAGAAAAGGGACATGGCTACACCTTC
cdr3_aa: CASSQEKGHGYTF

d_call: TRBD1
clone_size: .
j_call: TRBJ1-1
v_call: TRBV28
cdr3_nt: TGTGCCAGCACGAGCCCCGCCGGGACAGGGACCCAAGCTTTCTTT
cdr3_aa: CASTSPAGTGTQAFF

d_call: .
clone_size: .
j_call: TRBJ1-5
v_call: TRBV30
cdr3_nt: TGTGCCTGGAAGGGGGTCGGCGAAGGTCAGCCCCAGCATTTT
cdr3_aa: CAWKGVGEGQPQHF

d_call: TRBD1
clone_size: once
j_call: TRBJ1-1
v_call: TRBV7-9
cdr3_nt: TGTGCCAGCAGCCGGGACAGGGGGAGGACTGAAGCTTTCTTT
cdr3_aa: CASSRDRGRTEAFF

d_call: .
clone_size: .
j_call: TRBJ1-6
v_call: TRBV28
cdr3_nt: TGTGCCAGCAGTTTATCCTACAACAGGGATCCACCCCTCCACTTT
cdr3_aa: CASSLSYNRDPPLHF

d_call: TRBD2
clone_size: .
j_call: TRBJ2-7
v_call: TRBV7-8
cdr3_nt: TGTGCCAGCAGCCTCGGACTAGCGGGGGTCTCCTACGAGCAGTACTTC
cdr3_aa: CASSLGLAGVSYEQYF

d_call: TRBD2
clone_size: .
j_call: TRBJ2-1
v_call: TRBV10-1
cdr3_nt: TGCGCCAGCAGTTGGGGGACTAGCGGGAACAATGAGCAGTTCTTC
cdr3_aa: CASSWGTSGNNEQFF

d_call: TRBD2
clone_size: .
j_call: TRBJ2-5
v_call: TRBV30
cdr3_nt: TGTGCCTGGATCCTTAGGGGACTAGCGGGGGAGACCCAGTACTTC
cdr3_aa: CAWILRGLAGETQYF